The 32 T cell receptor beta chains presented below share a single source sample, sequenced in a study of T cells in narcolepsy. Using immunoSEQ multiplex PCR, the repertoire was profiled, and TCRdb retains in-frame clones only, with some absent. This sample has about 22,000 clones, with 75% to 85% found just once. Source material: memory (CD45RA-) CD4+ T cells from blood. These receptor sequences come from a human donor in good health.

This chain joins TRBV10-3 and TRBJ1-1, with D perhaps TRBD1 (6 bases). The CDR3 runs to 13 residues. Per the germline V gene, CDR1 is ENHRY and CDR2 is SYGVKD. V was trimmed by 4 bases and J by 2 bases, leaving 8 bases between them. The DNA of the CDR3 is TGTGCCATCAGTGGCGGGGGCAACACTGAAGCTTTCTTT. It encodes CAISGGGNTEAFF.

The chain uses TRBV9 and TRBJ2-2, with TRBD1 matching 7 bases. Germline V gives CDR1 SGDLS, CDR2 YYNGEE. The trim removed 0 bases at V and 1 base at J, leaving 6 bases unmatched. CDR3 size: 17 residues. The CDR3, as DNA: TGTGCCAGCAGCGTAGCTCCGGCAGGGGGGAACACCGGGGAGCTGTTTTTT. It specifies CASSVAPAGGNTGELFF.

This clone has a single count. The chain combines TRBV19 with TRBJ2-5; D gene uncertain. The CDR3 has 14 amino acids. Germline lookup yields CDR1 LNHDA and CDR2 SQIVND (reference sequence). The ends were cut back, 0 bases at V and 2 bases at J, with 7 bases in the middle. CDR3 residues: CASSIDTGQETQYF. CDR3 sequence (DNA): TGTGCCAGTAGTATAGATACGGGTCAAGAGACCCAGTACTTC.

The chain employs TRBV19 and TRBJ2-7, with 7 nucleotides matching TRBD1. The germline V gene has CDR1 LNHDA and CDR2 SQIVND (reference sequence). This CDR3 region has 14 residues. The junction had 4 bases not matched to a gene; V was cut back by 4 bases and J by 1 base. CDR3 bases: TGTGCCAGTAGTAAAGGGACAGTTTCCTACGAGCAGTACTTC. Translating it yields CASSKGTVSYEQYF.

This chain connects TRBV2 to TRBJ1-4; D not certain. This CDR3 spans 14 amino acids. Germline CDR1 is SNHLY and CDR2 is FYNNEI. Trimming took off 7 bases at V and 4 bases at J, with 13 bases between the two ends. The CDR3 DNA is TGTGCCAGCACCTACAGCGGGGTTAATGAAAAACTGTTTTTT. This gives the protein CASTYSGVNEKLFF.

This chain connects TRBV14 to TRBJ2-2; the D gene could be TRBD1 or TRBD2 (5 bases each). This CDR3 spans 15 amino acids. Deletions cut 1 base from V and 5 bases from J, with 11 bases between. Germline V gene sequence: CDR1 SGHDN, CDR2 FVKESK. CDR3 residues: CASSQGGAATGELFF. In DNA form, the CDR3 reads TGTGCCAGCAGCCAAGGAGGGGCAGCAACCGGGGAGCTGTTTTTT.

By share, this clone counts as medium-sized. J is TRBJ1-1 and V is TRBV19; no reliable D call. The CDR3 runs to 14 residues. CDR1 LNHDA and CDR2 SQIVND come from the germline V gene (reference sequence). V lost 4 bases and J lost 1, with 10 bases in between. CDR3 in DNA: TGTGCCAGTAGTACAGCCAGACAGAACACTGAAGCTTTCTTT. Its translation: CASSTARQNTEAFF.

The chain links TRBV7-8 to TRBJ2-5; unclear D gene. The CDR3 spans 11 residues. V was cut by 7 bases and J by 5 bases, with 8 bases left in between. Germline V lookup: CDR1 SGHVS, CDR2 FQNEAQ. As DNA, the CDR3 is TGTGCCAGCACCCAACGGGAGACCCAGTACTTC. This translates into CASTQRETQYF.

This rearrangement joins TRBV25-1 to TRBJ1-1, with 9 bases that match TRBD1. Trimming took 4 bases from V and 0 from J; bases not matched to a gene: 3. Germline V CDR1 and CDR2: MGHDK, SYGVNS. CDR3 length: 15 amino acids. The CDR3 reads CASSGWTGVNTEAFF. Here the CDR3 DNA reads TGTGCCAGCAGTGGTTGGACAGGGGTGAACACTGAAGCTTTCTTT.

The chain carries TRBV4-1 and TRBJ1-2; D remains ambiguous. Germline V gene sequence: CDR1 MGHRA, CDR2 YSYEKL. V lost 0 bases and J 7 bases, leaving 6 bases between the germline ends. The CDR3 sequence is 12 residues long. CDR3 DNA: TGCGCCAGCAGCCAAGACGTCGGTGGCTACACCTTC. This codes for CASSQDVGGYTF.

This clone was recorded a few times. The chain has TRBV7-2 and TRBJ2-2; 11 positions match TRBD2. V was pared by 0 bases and J by 3 bases, with 6 bases of the junction left unmatched. The length of the CDR3 is 18 residues. Germline lookup yields CDR1 SGHTA and CDR2 FQGNSA. The DNA of the CDR3 is TGTGCCAGCAGCTTAGCCTTACTAGCGGGGGCCTACACCGGGGAGCTGTTTTTT. It translates to CASSLALLAGAYTGELFF.

The chain is built from TRBV5-4 and TRBJ2-5; D is ambiguous. Germline CDR1 reads SGHNT; CDR2 reads YYREEE (reference sequence). With 1 base removed from V and 5 bases from J, the gap between germline ends came to 12 bases. CDR3 length: 14 amino acids. CDR3 bases: TGTGCCAGCAGCTTGTATGGCTTGAAGGAGACCCAGTACTTC. It codes for CASSLYGLKETQYF.

This chain joins TRBV19 and TRBJ1-2; D ambiguous. V was clipped by 5 bases and J by 8 bases, with 9 bases between them. The CDR3 extends over 11 amino acids. Germline assignment: CDR1 LNHDA and CDR2 SQIVND (reference sequence). In nucleotides, the CDR3 is TGTGCCAGTAGTGCCGCGGGGGGCTACACCTTC. Protein sequence: CASSAAGGYTF.

About this clone: At one end the junction does not follow the germline gene, possibly because of a read error. The same CDR3 also results from other DNA sequences found in this sample. This rearrangement joins TRBV10-3 to TRBJ1-1, with 9 bases fitting TRBD1. The CDR3 contains 14 residues. Germline V CDR1 and CDR2: ENHRY, SYGVKD. The CDR3 is CAISEPGQGGVAFF. As DNA, the CDR3 is TGCGCCATCAGTGAACCGGGACAGGGAGGTGTGGCTTTCTTT.

This sequence joins TRBV20-1 and TRBJ1-2, with no clear D. The CDR3 is 11 residues long. The germline V gene has CDR1 DFQATT and CDR2 SNEGSKA (reference sequence). Trimming removed 3 bases from V and 5 bases from J, with 7 bases in between. CDR3 loop: CSASTGYGYTF. CDR3 in DNA: TGCAGTGCTAGTACGGGATATGGCTACACCTTC.

J is TRBJ2-1 and V is TRBV21-1; the table's D call TRBD2 went unverified against the DNA. TRBV21-1 is labeled a pseudogene. The CDR3 consists of 12 residues. The CDR3 sequence: CARIQGGNEQFF. CDR3 DNA sequence: TGTGCCAGAATCCAGGGAGGCAATGAGCAGTTCTTC.

This chain joins TRBV7-9 and TRBJ1-3, with a weak D call TRBD1 (5 bases). The germline CDR1 and CDR2 sequences are SEHNR and FQNEAQ (reference sequence). The CDR3 extends over 13 amino acids. V lost 5 bases, J lost 4 bases, and 9 bases lay in between. CDR3 nucleotides: TGTGCCAGCAGCCCCAGACAGGGAAACACCATATATTTT. As protein: CASSPRQGNTIYF.

The rearrangement uses TRBV7-8 and TRBJ2-5; weak D call: TRBD2 (6 bases). Matching the DNA end better, TRBJ2-7 makes the J call doubtful. The germline V gene has CDR1 SGHVS and CDR2 FQNEAQ. The CDR3 runs to 15 residues. The CDR3 DNA sequence: TGTGCCAGCAGCGACCGGCGGAGGGCTTCCTACGAGCAGTACTTC. Translated, it gives CASSDRRRASYEQYF.

This clone has more than one count but fewer than ten. The chain carries TRBV4-1 and TRBJ1-5; D gene ambiguous. Germline V gene sequence: CDR1 MGHRA, CDR2 YSYEKL. The CDR3 runs to 15 residues. Deletions cut 3 bases from V and 0 bases from J, with 9 bases between. The CDR3 sequence is CASSQAEYSNQPQHF. The CDR3 DNA sequence: TGCGCCAGCAGCCAGGCTGAGTATAGCAATCAGCCCCAGCATTTT.

V gene TRBV10-3 combines with J gene TRBJ2-2, with 10 nucleotides matching TRBD2. V gave up 4 bases and J gave up 7 bases; unmatched junction bases: 6. Germline V gives CDR1 ENHRY, CDR2 SYGVKD. The CDR3 totals 15 residues. The CDR3 region is CAISGAGGQNGELFF. In DNA, the CDR3 is TGTGCCATCAGTGGAGCGGGGGGGCAAAACGGGGAGCTGTTTTTT.

This clone was counted only a few times. The chain couples TRBV19 to TRBJ1-5; TRBD1 might be the D (5 bases). Trimming pared 4 bases from V and 4 bases from J, leaving 17 bases between. CDR3 length: 16 residues. The V gene's germline CDR1 is LNHDA and CDR2 SQIVND (reference sequence). DNA of the CDR3: TGTGCCAGTAGTAAATTGGGGGGACCACGAAATCAGCCCCAGCATTTT. It yields the protein CASSKLGGPRNQPQHF.

The V call is TRBV6-6, the J call TRBJ2-1, with a tentative D call TRBD1 (5 bases). V was pared by 5 bases and J by 4 bases, with 15 bases between. The CDR3 totals 15 residues. Germline-derived CDR1 and CDR2 are MNHNY and SVGAGI (reference sequence). CDR3 protein: CASSTTDPRYNEQFF. In DNA form, the CDR3 reads TGTGCCAGCAGTACGACAGACCCACGTTACAATGAGCAGTTCTTC.

The chain couples TRBV4-2 to TRBJ2-3, with 10 bases matching TRBD2. Trimming cost V 2 bases and J 5 bases; bases outside gene matches: 7. Germline V gene sequence: CDR1 LGHNA, CDR2 YNFKEQ. CDR3 size: 16 residues. CDR3 nucleotides: TGTGCCAGCAGCCAACGCCCTAGCGGGGGAGGAGATACGCAGTATTTT. Translating gives CASSQRPSGGGDTQYF.

The V gene is TRBV5-1, the J gene TRBJ2-4; 8 bases align to TRBD2. The V segment lost 1 base and the J segment 1 base; nucleotides outside the gene matches: 7. Germline V gene lookup returns CDR1 SGHRS and CDR2 YFSETQ. The CDR3 totals 17 residues. CDR3 sequence: CASSLSLASGAKNIQYF. CDR3 DNA: TGCGCCAGCAGCTTGTCGTTGGCTAGCGGGGCCAAAAACATTCAGTACTTC.

The chain uses TRBV19 and TRBJ1-4, with 12 bases that match TRBD1. The CDR3 extends over 15 amino acids. Per germline, CDR1 LNHDA and CDR2 SQIVND (reference sequence). V gave up 4 bases and J gave up 10 bases; unmatched junction bases: 7. The CDR3 protein is CASSTQGQGARKLFF. The CDR3 DNA sequence: TGTGCCAGTAGTACGCAGGGACAGGGGGCGAGAAAACTGTTTTTT.

J is TRBJ2-5 and V is TRBV19; weak D call: TRBD1 (5 bases). Trimming left V 9 bases short and J 2 bases short, with 7 bases between. The CDR3 contains 11 residues. Per germline, CDR1 LNHDA and CDR2 SQIVND (reference sequence). DNA of the CDR3: TGTGCCAGCAGGGCTCAAGAGACCCAGTACTTC. It specifies CASRAQETQYF.

The chain links TRBV25-1 to TRBJ2-4; perhaps TRBD2 as D (7 bases). The germline V and J ends were trimmed by 6 bases and 2 bases, with 17 bases remaining between them. The CDR3 has 16 amino acids. Per germline, CDR1 MGHDK and CDR2 SYGVNS. This CDR3 reads CASRAEGGRTKNIQYF. DNA of the CDR3: TGTGCCAGCAGGGCCGAGGGGGGGAGGACCAAAAACATTCAGTACTTC.

The V gene is TRBV5-1, the J gene TRBJ1-1, with 7 bases that match TRBD1. This CDR3 contains 16 residues. Germline V CDR1 and CDR2: SGHRS, YFSETQ. V lost 0 bases and J lost 4; bases outside the gene matches: 9. The CDR3 loop reads CASSLGGTGEGTEAFF. CDR3 DNA sequence: TGCGCCAGCAGCTTGGGGGGCACAGGGGAAGGCACTGAAGCTTTCTTT.

This clone has more than one count but fewer than ten. The gene calls are TRBV19 and TRBJ1-2, with no clear D. Germline CDR1 and CDR2: LNHDA and SQIVND (reference sequence). Trimming took 6 bases from V and 4 from J, leaving 21 bases between them. The CDR3 extends over 16 amino acids. The DNA of the CDR3 is TGTGCCAGTAGACCTCCTCTACAGAAGATCGTCTATGGCTACACCTTC. This translates into CASRPPLQKIVYGYTF.

This chain uses TRBV15 with TRBJ2-3, with TRBD1 matching over 9 bases. V trimming: 2 bases; J trimming: 6 bases; junction bases outside the gene matches: 6. Germline V gene lookup returns CDR1 LNHNV and CDR2 YYDKDF (reference sequence). The CDR3 length is 15 residues. The CDR3 protein is CATSRRQGDGDTQYF. The CDR3 DNA is TGTGCCACCAGCAGACGACAGGGGGATGGGGATACGCAGTATTTT.

This sequence joins TRBV18 and TRBJ1-1; 9 bases agree with TRBD1. The V segment lost 6 bases and the J segment 8 bases; nucleotides outside the gene matches: 10. The length of the CDR3 is 14 residues. Germline assignment: CDR1 KGHSH and CDR2 LQKENI. CDR3: CASSRDRGTFEAFF. In DNA, the CDR3 is TGTGCCAGCTCGAGAGACAGGGGGACCTTCGAAGCTTTCTTT.

This clone was detected only a few times. The chain couples TRBV18 to TRBJ2-3; possibly TRBD1 or TRBD2 for D (6 bases each). There are 16 residues in the CDR3. Looked up from germline, CDR1 is KGHSH and CDR2 is LQKENI. V lost 2 bases and J lost 3, with 15 bases in between. This chain's CDR3 is CASSPVPGAGTDTQYF. The CDR3 DNA reads TGTGCCAGCTCACCAGTTCCGGGGGCTGGGACAGATACGCAGTATTTT.